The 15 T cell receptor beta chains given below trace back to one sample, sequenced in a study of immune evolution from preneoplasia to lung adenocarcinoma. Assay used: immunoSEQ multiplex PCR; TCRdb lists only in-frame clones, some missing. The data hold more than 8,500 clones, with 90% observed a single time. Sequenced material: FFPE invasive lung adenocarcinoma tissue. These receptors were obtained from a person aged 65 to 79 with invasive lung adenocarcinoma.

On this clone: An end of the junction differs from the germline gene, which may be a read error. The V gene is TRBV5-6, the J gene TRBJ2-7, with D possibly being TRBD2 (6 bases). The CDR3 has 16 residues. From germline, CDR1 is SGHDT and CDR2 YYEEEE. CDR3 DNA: TGTGCCAGCAGCTCCGGGGGTCGGAAGAGCTCCTACGAGCAATACTTC. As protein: CASSSGGRKSSYEQYF.

CDR3 nucleotide sequence: TGTGCCAGCAGCACGGGACTAGCGGGAGGGCCATTCGCCGGGGAGCTGTTTTTT. Its protein is CASSTGLAGGPFAGELFF. The chain uses TRBV11-3 and TRBJ2-2; 16 bases are shared with TRBD2. V lost 5 bases to trimming and J lost 6 bases; unmatched junction nucleotides: 9. The CDR3 covers 18 residues. CDR1 is SGHNT, CDR2 YENEEA, per germline. The whole variable domain, remainder taken from reference TRBV11-3 and TRBJ2-2, is EAGVVQSPRYKIIEKKQPVAFWCNPISGHNTLYWYLQNLGQGPELLIRYENEEAVDDSQLPKDRFSAERLKGVDSTLKIQPAELGDSAVYLCASSTGLAGGPFAGELFFGEGSRLTVL.

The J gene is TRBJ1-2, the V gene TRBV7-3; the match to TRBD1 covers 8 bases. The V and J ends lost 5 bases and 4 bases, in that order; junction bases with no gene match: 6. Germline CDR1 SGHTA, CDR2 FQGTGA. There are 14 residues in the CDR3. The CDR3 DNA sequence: TGTGCCAGCAGCCCCGGGACAGGTGTCTATGGCTACACCTTC. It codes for CASSPGTGVYGYTF.

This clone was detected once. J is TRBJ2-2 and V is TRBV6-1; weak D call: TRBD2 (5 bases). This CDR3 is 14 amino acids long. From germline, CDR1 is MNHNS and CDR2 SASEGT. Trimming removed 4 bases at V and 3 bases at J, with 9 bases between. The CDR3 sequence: CASSAGSHTGELFF. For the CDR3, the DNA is TGTGCCAGCAGTGCGGGGAGCCACACCGGGGAGCTGTTTTTT.

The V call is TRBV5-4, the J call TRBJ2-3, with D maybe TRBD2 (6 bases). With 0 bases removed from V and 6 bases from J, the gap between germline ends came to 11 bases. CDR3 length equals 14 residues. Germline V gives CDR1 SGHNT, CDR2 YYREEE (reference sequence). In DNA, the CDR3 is TGTGCCAGCAGCTTGGGGACTACACTGGATACGCAGTATTTT. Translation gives CASSLGTTLDTQYF.

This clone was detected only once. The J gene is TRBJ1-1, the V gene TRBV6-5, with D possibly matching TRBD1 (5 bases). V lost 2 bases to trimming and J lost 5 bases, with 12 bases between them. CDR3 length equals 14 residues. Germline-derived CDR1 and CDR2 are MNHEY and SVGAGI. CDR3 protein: CASSYGRRETEAFF. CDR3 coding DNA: TGTGCCAGCAGTTACGGTCGCAGGGAAACTGAAGCTTTCTTT.

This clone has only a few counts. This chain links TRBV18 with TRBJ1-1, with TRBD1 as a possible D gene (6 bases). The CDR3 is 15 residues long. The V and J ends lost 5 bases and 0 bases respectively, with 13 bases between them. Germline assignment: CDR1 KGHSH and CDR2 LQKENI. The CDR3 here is CASSYTRGVNTEAFF. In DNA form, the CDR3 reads TGTGCCAGCTCATACACCAGGGGCGTGAACACTGAAGCTTTCTTT. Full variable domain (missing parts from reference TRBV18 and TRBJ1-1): NAGVMQNPRHLVRRRGQEARLRCSPMKGHSHVYWYRQLPEEGLKFMVYLQKENIIDESGMPKERFSAEFPKEGPSILRIQQVVRGDSAAYFCASSYTRGVNTEAFFGQGTRLTVV.

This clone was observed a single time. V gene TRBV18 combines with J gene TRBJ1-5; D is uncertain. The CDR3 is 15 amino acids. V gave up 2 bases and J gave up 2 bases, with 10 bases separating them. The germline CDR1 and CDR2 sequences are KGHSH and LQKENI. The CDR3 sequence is CASSPSGLGNQPQHF. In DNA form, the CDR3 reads TGTGCCAGCTCACCATCGGGTTTAGGCAATCAGCCCCAGCATTTT.

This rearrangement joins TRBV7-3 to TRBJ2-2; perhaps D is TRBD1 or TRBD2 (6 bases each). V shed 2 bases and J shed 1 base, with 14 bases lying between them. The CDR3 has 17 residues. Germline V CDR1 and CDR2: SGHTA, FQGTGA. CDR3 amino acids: CASSLGGRGGNTGELFF. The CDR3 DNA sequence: TGTGCCAGCAGCTTAGGGGGGAGAGGGGGGAACACCGGGGAGCTGTTTTTT.

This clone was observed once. DNA of the CDR3: TGTGCCAGCACAAGGGGGACTAGCGTGGACAATGAGCAGTTCTTC. Protein product: CASTRGTSVDNEQFF. The V call is TRBV2, the J call TRBJ2-1; 10 bases agree with TRBD2. The CDR3 has 15 residues. Germline CDR1 is SNHLY and CDR2 is FYNNEI. V shed 7 bases, J shed 5 bases, and the junction held 8 bases outside the gene matches.

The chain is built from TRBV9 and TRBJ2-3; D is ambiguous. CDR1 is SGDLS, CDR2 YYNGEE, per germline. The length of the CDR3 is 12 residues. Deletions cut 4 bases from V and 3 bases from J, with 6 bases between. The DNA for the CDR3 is TGTGCCAGCAGCCCAGCTACAGATACGCAGTATTTT. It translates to CASSPATDTQYF.

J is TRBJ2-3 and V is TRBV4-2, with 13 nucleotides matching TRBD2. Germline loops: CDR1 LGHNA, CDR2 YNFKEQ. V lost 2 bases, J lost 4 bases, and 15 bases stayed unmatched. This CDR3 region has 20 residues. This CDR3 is CASSQPTSGGSRFGADTQYF. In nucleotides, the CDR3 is TGTGCCAGCAGCCAACCGACTAGCGGGGGGTCGCGATTTGGTGCAGATACGCAGTATTTT.

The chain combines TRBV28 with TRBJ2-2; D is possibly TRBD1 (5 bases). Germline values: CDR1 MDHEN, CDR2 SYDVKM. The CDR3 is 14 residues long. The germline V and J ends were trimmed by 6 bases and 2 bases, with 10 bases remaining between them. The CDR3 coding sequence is TGTGCCAGCAGGATAGGGGATAACACCGGGGAGCTGTTTTTT. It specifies CASRIGDNTGELFF.

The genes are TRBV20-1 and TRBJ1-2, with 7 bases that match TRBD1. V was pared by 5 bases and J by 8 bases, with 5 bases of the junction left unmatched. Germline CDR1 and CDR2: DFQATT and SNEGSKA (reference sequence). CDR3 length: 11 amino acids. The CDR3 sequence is CSARQGRGYTF. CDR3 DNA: TGCAGTGCTCGACAGGGTCGGGGCTACACCTTC.

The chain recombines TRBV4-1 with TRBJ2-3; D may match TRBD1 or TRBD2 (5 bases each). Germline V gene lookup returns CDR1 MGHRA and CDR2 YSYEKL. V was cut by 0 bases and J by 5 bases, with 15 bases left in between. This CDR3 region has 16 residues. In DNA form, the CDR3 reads TGCGCCAGCAGCCAAGAAGTTCCGGGGCGCAAAGATACGCAGTATTTT. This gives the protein CASSQEVPGRKDTQYF.